The sequence of this T cell receptor beta chain was determined in a study of T cell repertoires in cytomegalovirus infection. Study details: Matching HLA type, along with CMV infection, was indicated by public TCR beta signatures. Regarding the study as a whole: CMV-specific TCR beta clonotypes restricted by HLA-C were the ones dominating the ex vivo response.

In TCRdb, the reads were re-called with MiXCR into one record per CDR3 protein. This sample has more than 500,000 distinct CDR3 sequences, with more than 15% found just once. The sample holds a few counts of this clonotype. Its cognate antigen is unknown. Sequences were obtained from CD8+ T cells from PBMCs. The receptor was isolated from a human donor in good health (CMV status not recorded). Some clones in this sample may be carry-over from other donors' samples.

The CDR3 DNA reads as TGTGCCAGCAGGAATTTAGCGGGAGGAACCTACGAGCAGTACTTC. As protein: CASRNLAGGTYEQYF. The chain is built from TRBV12-3 or TRBV12-4 and TRBJ2-7; 10 bases match TRBD2. The V and J ends lost 6 bases and 2 bases, in that order; junction bases with no gene match: 7. The CDR3 extends over 15 amino acids.